Included here is one T cell receptor beta chain sequence, with context. These data are taken from a study of blood T cell repertoires in COVID-19. In the original analysis: Reference gene primers were amplified, and this amplification served to estimate nucleated cell counts. Sequencing was performed with immunoSEQ multiplex PCR; in TCRdb, only in-frame clones are kept and a portion is missing. V and J calls and clone size are copied from that table; D and trimming were computed from the DNA. This sample has 150,000 to 190,000 clones; about 79% occur once, and the top ten carry 9% to 10%. The material sequenced was peripheral blood. The origin of this receptor is a woman in her 50s with acute or convalescent COVID-19.

The DNA for the CDR3 is TGTGCCAGCAGCTTAGCGGGCCAAGTTGACACTAGCACAGATACGCAGTATTTT. Translating it yields CASSLAGQVDTSTDTQYF. J is TRBJ2-3 and V is TRBV7-3, with D possibly matching TRBD2 (5 bases). This CDR3 is 18 amino acids long. The V end was cut by 2 bases, the J end by 0 bases, with 18 bases between. Germline V gives CDR1 SGHTA, CDR2 FQGTGA.